These 15 T cell receptor beta chains share one sample of origin, sequenced in a study of ipilimumab plus nivolumab after autologous stem cell transplantation. The repertoire was sequenced with immunoSEQ multiplex PCR; TCRdb's copy has only in-frame clones and lacks some. The table has 15,000 or so clones, around 81% seen once; the top ten hold 23%. The sample consisted of PBMCs, taken in a trial of ipilimumab plus nivolumab as post-transplant consolidation. All receptors derive from a male donor with diffuse large B-cell lymphoma.

The chain employs TRBV6-6 and TRBJ1-5; no clear D gene. Trimming took 6 bases from V and 2 from J, leaving 11 bases between them. Looked up from germline, CDR1 is MNHNY and CDR2 is SVGAGI (reference sequence). This CDR3 contains 14 residues. CDR3 in DNA: TGTGCCAGCAGACCTTGGGAGGGCAATCAGCCCCAGCATTTT. Protein sequence: CASRPWEGNQPQHF.

The J gene is TRBJ1-4, the V gene TRBV5-1; D gene unclear. Trimming cost V 3 bases and J 2 bases, with 14 bases left between them. The CDR3 extends over 16 amino acids. CDR1 SGHRS and CDR2 YFSETQ come from the germline V gene. The CDR3 here is CASSSDPTPTNEKLFF. DNA of the CDR3: TGCGCCAGCAGCTCGGACCCAACTCCCACTAATGAAAAACTGTTTTTT.

The chain has TRBV9 and TRBJ1-6, with a tentative D call TRBD1 (6 bases). Between the trimmed V and J ends, which lost 4 bases and 7 bases, there was a span of 9 bases. CDR1 and CDR2 from the germline V gene are SGDLS and YYNGEE. The CDR3 has 13 residues. As DNA, the CDR3 is TGTGCCAGCAGCCCTACAGGGAATTCACCCCTCCACTTT. Translated, it gives CASSPTGNSPLHF.

V gene TRBV23-1 combines with J gene TRBJ2-7; D is undetermined. TRBV23-1 belongs to the ORF category, with a function that is uncertain. V was clipped by 2 bases and J by 1 base, with 15 bases between them. This CDR3 spans 16 amino acids. For the CDR3, the DNA is TGCGCCAGCAGTCAACCCGACGTATGGATATCCTACGAGCAGTACTTC. Its protein is CASSQPDVWISYEQYF.

This sequence joins TRBV20-1 and TRBJ1-1; no definite D call. Deletions cut 3 bases from V and 1 base from J, with 3 bases between. The CDR3 runs to 11 residues. Germline assignment: CDR1 DFQATT and CDR2 SNEGSKA (reference sequence). CDR3 DNA: TGCAGTGCTAGCTCGAACACTGAAGCTTTCTTT. Its translation: CSASSNTEAFF.

This clone was seen just once. V usage is TRBV19 and J usage is TRBJ1-1; D is unclear. The CDR3 runs 14 residues. With 1 base removed from V and 6 bases from J, the gap between germline ends came to 12 bases. The germline V gene encodes CDR1 LNHDA and CDR2 SQIVND (reference sequence). CDR3 DNA sequence: TGTGCCAGTAGTATAGTGGGGAGTGGGTCTGAAGCTTTCTTT. Its translation: CASSIVGSGSEAFF. Variable domain in full (rest from reference TRBV19 and TRBJ1-1): DGGITQSPKYLFRKEGQNVTLSCEQNLNHDAMYWYRQDPGQGLRLIYYSQIVNDFQKGDIAEGYSVSREKKESFPLTVTSAQKNPTAFYLCASSIVGSGSEAFFGQGTRLTVV.

This clone has just one count. The V and J genes are TRBV28 and TRBJ2-3; 14 positions agree with TRBD2. The CDR3 is 18 residues long. CDR1 is MDHEN, CDR2 SYDVKM, per germline. Trimming cost V 1 base and J 1 base; bases outside gene matches: 4. CDR3 nucleotides: TGTGCCAGCAGTTTATTAGAGGGACTAGCGGGGGGCACAGATACGCAGTATTTT. It is translated as CASSLLEGLAGGTDTQYF.

This chain links TRBV28 with TRBJ1-1, with unresolved D. Trimming took off 3 bases at V and 0 bases at J, with 8 bases between the two ends. Germline CDR1 MDHEN, CDR2 SYDVKM. This CDR3 has 14 residues. The CDR3 sequence: CASSFPGMNTEAFF. The CDR3 DNA is TGTGCCAGCAGTTTTCCGGGTATGAACACTGAAGCTTTCTTT. Combining the CDR3 with reference TRBV28 and TRBJ1-1 gives the whole variable domain DVKVTQSSRYLVKRTGEKVFLECVQDMDHENMFWYRQDPGLGLRLIYFSYDVKMKEKGDIPEGYSVSREKKERFSLILESASTNQTSMYLCASSFPGMNTEAFFGQGTRLTVV.

V is TRBV19 and J is TRBJ2-2; TRBD1 agrees at 8 bases. The CDR3 is 15 residues long. Unmatched junction bases numbered 1, after V lost 4 bases and J lost 0 bases. CDR1 and CDR2 (germline): LNHDA, SQIVND (reference sequence). CDR3 bases: TGTGCCAGTAGTAGGACAGGGACGAACACCGGGGAGCTGTTTTTT. Protein: CASSRTGTNTGELFF.

The rearrangement uses TRBV15 and TRBJ1-5; no clear D gene. The V end lost 0 bases, the J end lost 1 base, and 13 bases lay between the germline ends. CDR1 LNHNV and CDR2 YYDKDF come from the germline V gene (reference sequence). The CDR3 is 17 residues long. The CDR3 DNA reads TGTGCCACCAGCAGAGATCGAGTCAGGATAAGCAATCAGCCCCAGCATTTT. Translation: CATSRDRVRISNQPQHF.

The rearrangement links TRBV7-8 to TRBJ1-2; the D gene is possibly TRBD1 (6 bases). Trimming took 3 bases from V and 0 from J, leaving 14 bases between them. The CDR3 covers 16 residues. Germline CDR1 SGHVS, CDR2 FQNEAQ. DNA for the CDR3: TGTGCCAGCAGCTTTTACAGGGCCCGGGCTAACTATGGCTACACCTTC. Amino acids: CASSFYRARANYGYTF.

CDR3 loop: CASTGQTTGELFF. DNA for the CDR3: TGTGCCAGCACTGGACAGACCACCGGGGAGCTGTTTTTT. V usage is TRBV2 and J usage is TRBJ2-2; D is possibly TRBD1 (6 bases). In germline, CDR1 is SNHLY, CDR2 FYNNEI. Deletions cut 7 bases from V and 4 bases from J, with 10 bases between. The CDR3 is 13 amino acids.

This sequence joins TRBV18 and TRBJ1-4; 9 nucleotides align to TRBD1. The CDR3 loop spans 17 amino acids. The V gene end was trimmed by 4 bases and the J gene end by 8 bases; junction bases not matched to a gene: 14. CDR1 and CDR2 (germline): KGHSH, LQKENI. The CDR3 here is CASSHWARQGVEEKLFF. CDR3 DNA sequence: TGTGCCAGCTCACACTGGGCTCGACAGGGGGTAGAAGAAAAACTGTTTTTT.

The J gene is TRBJ2-5, the V gene TRBV18, with D perhaps being TRBD1 or TRBD2 (6 bases each). Between the trimmed V and J ends, which lost 8 bases and 4 bases, there was a span of 26 bases. The CDR3 length is 17 residues. CDR1 and CDR2 (germline): KGHSH, LQKENI. The CDR3, as DNA: TGTGCCAGCCACGTTTCTCAGCTCAAAAAGGGGGGAGAGACCCAGTACTTC. Encoded protein: CASHVSQLKKGGETQYF.

This chain joins TRBV15 and TRBJ1-5; no firm D call. Germline CDR1 is LNHNV and CDR2 is YYDKDF (reference sequence). The CDR3 runs 15 residues. Trimming took 0 bases from V and 6 from J, leaving 12 bases between them. CDR3 bases: TGTGCCACCAGCAGAGATATTGGCCGAGCTCAGCCCCAGCATTTT. Its protein is CATSRDIGRAQPQHF.